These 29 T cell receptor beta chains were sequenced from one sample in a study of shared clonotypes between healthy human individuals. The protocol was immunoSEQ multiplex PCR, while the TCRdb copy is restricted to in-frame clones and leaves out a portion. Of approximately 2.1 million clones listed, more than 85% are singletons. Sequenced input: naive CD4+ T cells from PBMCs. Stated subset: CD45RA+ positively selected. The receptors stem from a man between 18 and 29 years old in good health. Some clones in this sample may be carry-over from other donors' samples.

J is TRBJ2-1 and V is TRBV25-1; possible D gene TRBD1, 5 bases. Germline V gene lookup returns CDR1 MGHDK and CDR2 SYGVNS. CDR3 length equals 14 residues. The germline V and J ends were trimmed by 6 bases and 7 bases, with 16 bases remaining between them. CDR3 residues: CASRSQGNWNEQFF. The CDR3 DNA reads TGTGCCAGCAGAAGTCAGGGCAACTGGAATGAGCAGTTCTTC. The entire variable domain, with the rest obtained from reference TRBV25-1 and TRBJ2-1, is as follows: EADIYQTPRYLVIGTGKKITLECSQTMGHDKMYWYQQDPGMELHLIHYSYGVNSTEKGDLSSESTVSRIRTEHFPLTLESARPSHTSQYLCASRSQGNWNEQFFGPGTRLTVL.

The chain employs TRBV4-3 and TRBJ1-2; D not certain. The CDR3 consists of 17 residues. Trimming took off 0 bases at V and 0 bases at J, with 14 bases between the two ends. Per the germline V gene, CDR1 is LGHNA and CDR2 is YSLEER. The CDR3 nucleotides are TGCGCCAGCAGCCAAGATGCAGCATATCCCTCTAACTATGGCTACACCTTC. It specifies CASSQDAAYPSNYGYTF.

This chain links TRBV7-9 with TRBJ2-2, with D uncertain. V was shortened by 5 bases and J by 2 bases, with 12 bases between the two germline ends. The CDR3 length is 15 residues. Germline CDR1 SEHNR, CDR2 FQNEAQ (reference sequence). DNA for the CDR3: TGTGCCAGCAGCCCCCTTATGGTCAACACCGGGGAGCTGTTTTTT. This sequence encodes CASSPLMVNTGELFF. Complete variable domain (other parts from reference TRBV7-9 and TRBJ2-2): DTGVSQNPRHKITKRGQNVTFRCDPISEHNRLYWYRQTLGQGPEFLTYFQNEAQLEKSRLLSDRFSAERPKGSFSTLEIQRTEQGDSAMYLCASSPLMVNTGELFFGEGSRLTVL.

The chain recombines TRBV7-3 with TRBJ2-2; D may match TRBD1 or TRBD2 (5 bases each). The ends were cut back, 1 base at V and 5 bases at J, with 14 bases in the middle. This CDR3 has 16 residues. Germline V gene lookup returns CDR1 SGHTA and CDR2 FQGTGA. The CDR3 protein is CASSLRGTSNTGELFF. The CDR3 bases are TGTGCCAGCAGCTTAAGGGGGACGAGTAATACCGGGGAGCTGTTTTTT. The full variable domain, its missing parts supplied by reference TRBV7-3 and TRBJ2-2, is GAGVSQTPSNKVTEKGKYVELRCDPISGHTALYWYRQSLGQGPEFLIYFQGTGAADDSGLPNDRFFAVRPEGSVSTLKIQRTERGDSAVYLCASSLRGTSNTGELFFGEGSRLTVL.

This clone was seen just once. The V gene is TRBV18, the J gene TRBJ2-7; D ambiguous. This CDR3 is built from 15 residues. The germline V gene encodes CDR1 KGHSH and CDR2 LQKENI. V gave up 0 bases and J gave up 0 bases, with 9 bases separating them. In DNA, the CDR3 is TGTGCCAGCTCACCACCTCCCTCGAGCTCCTACGAGCAGTACTTC. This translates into CASSPPPSSSYEQYF.

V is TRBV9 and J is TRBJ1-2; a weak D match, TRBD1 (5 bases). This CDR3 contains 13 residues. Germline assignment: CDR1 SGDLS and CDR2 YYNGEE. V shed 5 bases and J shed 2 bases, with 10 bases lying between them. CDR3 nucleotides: TGTGCCAGCAGGAGGGACGGAAACTATGGCTACACCTTC. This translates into CASRRDGNYGYTF.

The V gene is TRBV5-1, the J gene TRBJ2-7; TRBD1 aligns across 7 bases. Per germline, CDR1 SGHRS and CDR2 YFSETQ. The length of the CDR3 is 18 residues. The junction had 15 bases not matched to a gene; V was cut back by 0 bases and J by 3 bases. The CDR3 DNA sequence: TGCGCCAGCAGCTTGGAAATGTTTCCCGCGGACAGGTACTACGAGCAGTACTTC. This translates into CASSLEMFPADRYYEQYF.

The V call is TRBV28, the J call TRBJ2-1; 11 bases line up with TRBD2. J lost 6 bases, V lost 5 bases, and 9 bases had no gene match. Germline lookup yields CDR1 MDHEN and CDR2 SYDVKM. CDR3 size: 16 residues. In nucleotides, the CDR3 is TGTGCCAGCAGTACATTAGCGGGAGGGCCGGGCAATGAGCAGTTCTTC. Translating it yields CASSTLAGGPGNEQFF.

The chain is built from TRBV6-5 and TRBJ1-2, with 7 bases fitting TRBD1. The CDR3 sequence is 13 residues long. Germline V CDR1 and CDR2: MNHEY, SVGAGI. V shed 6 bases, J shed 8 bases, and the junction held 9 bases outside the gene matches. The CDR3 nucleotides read TGTGCCAGCAGCTCCCGGCCAGGGGGGGGCTACACCTTC. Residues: CASSSRPGGGYTF.

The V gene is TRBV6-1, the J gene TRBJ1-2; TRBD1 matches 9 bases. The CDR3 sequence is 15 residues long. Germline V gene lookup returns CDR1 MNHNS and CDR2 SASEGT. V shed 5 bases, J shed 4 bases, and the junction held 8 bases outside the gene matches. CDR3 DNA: TGTGCCAGCAGTCTCTCCGGGACAGGGTCCTATGGCTACACCTTC. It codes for CASSLSGTGSYGYTF.

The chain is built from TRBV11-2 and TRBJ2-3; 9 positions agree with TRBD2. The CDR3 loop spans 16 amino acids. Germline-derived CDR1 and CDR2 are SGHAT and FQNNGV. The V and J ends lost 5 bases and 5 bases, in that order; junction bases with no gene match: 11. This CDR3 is CASSGRLADLLDTQYF. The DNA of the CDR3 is TGTGCCAGCAGCGGCAGACTAGCGGACCTTTTAGATACGCAGTATTTT.

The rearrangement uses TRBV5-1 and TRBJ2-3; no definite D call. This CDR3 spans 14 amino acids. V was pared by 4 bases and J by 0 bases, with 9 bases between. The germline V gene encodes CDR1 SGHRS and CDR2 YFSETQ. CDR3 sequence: CASSNPGSTDTQYF. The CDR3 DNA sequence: TGCGCCAGCAGCAACCCCGGGAGCACAGATACGCAGTATTTT. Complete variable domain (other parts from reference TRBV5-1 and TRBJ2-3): KAGVTQTPRYLIKTRGQQVTLSCSPISGHRSVSWYQQTPGQGLQFLFEYFSETQRNKGNFPGRFSGRQFSNSRSEMNVSTLELGDSALYLCASSNPGSTDTQYFGPGTRLTVL.

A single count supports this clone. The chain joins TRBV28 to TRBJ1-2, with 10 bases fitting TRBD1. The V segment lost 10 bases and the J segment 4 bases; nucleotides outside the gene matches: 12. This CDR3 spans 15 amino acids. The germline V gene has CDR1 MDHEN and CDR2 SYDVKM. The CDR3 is CATNVFRDRGYGYTF. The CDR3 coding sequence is TGTGCCACCAATGTTTTCCGGGACAGGGGCTATGGCTACACCTTC.

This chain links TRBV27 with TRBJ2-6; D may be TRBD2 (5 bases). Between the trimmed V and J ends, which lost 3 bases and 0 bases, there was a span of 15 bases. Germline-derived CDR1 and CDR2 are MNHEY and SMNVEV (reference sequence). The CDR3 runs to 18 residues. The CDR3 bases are TGTGCCAGCAGTTTTCTCTTGAGAGAGGGCTCTGGGGCCAACGTCCTGACTTTC. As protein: CASSFLLREGSGANVLTF.

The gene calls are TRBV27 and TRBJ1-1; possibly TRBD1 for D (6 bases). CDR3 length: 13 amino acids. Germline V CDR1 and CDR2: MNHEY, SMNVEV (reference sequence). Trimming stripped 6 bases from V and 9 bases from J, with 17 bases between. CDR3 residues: CASRRETGTKAFF. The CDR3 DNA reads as TGTGCCAGCAGAAGGGAGACAGGAACAAAAGCTTTCTTT.

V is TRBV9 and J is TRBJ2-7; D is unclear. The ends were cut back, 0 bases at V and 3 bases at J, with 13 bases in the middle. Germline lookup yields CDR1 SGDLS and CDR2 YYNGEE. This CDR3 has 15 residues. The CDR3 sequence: CASSVAAQARYEQYF. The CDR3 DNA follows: TGTGCCAGCAGCGTAGCCGCCCAGGCCCGCTACGAGCAGTACTTC.

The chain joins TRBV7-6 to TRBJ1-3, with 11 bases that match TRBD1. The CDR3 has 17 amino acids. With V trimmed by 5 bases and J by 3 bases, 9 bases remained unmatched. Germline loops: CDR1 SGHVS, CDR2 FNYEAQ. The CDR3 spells CASSQRGTGGSGNTIYF. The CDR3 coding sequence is TGTGCCAGCAGCCAAAGAGGGACAGGGGGAAGTGGAAACACCATATATTTT. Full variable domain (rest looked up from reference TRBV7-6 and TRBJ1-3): GAGVSQSPRYKVTKRGQDVALRCDPISGHVSLYWYRQALGQGPEFLTYFNYEAQQDKSGLPNDRFSAERPEGSISTLTIQRTEQRDSAMYRCASSQRGTGGSGNTIYFGEGSWLTVV.

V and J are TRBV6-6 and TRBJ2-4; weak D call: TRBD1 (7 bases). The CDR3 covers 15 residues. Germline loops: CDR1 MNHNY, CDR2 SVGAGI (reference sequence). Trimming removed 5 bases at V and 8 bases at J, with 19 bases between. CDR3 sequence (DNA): TGTGCCAGCAGTAACGCGGGACAGCCTGGGGACATTCAGTACTTC. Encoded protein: CASSNAGQPGDIQYF.

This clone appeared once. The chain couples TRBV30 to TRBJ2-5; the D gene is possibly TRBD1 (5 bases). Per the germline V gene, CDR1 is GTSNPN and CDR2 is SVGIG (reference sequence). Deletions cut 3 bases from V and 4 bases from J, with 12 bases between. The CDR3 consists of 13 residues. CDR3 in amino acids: CAWSLWQGETQYF. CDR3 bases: TGTGCCTGGAGCTTGTGGCAGGGAGAGACCCAGTACTTC. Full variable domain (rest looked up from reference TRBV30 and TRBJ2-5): SQTIHQWPATLVQPVGSPLSLECTVEGTSNPNLYWYRQAAGRGLQLLFYSVGIGQISSEVPQNLSASRPQDRQFILSSKKLLLSDSGFYLCAWSLWQGETQYFGPGTRLLVL.

CDR3 sequence: CASSQIVIGQMNTEAFF. The CDR3 DNA is TGTGCCAGCTCCCAAATCGTTATTGGGCAGATGAACACTGAAGCTTTCTTT. V and J are TRBV18 and TRBJ1-1; no clear D gene. V lost 6 bases and J lost 0, with 20 bases in between. The V gene's germline CDR1 is KGHSH and CDR2 LQKENI. This CDR3 spans 17 amino acids.

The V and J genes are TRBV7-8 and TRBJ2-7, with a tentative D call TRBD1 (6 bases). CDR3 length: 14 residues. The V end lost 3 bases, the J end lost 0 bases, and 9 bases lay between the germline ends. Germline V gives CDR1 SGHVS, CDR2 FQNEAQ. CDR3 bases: TGTGCCAGCAGCTTTGGGGGCGACTCCTACGAGCAGTACTTC. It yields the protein CASSFGGDSYEQYF.

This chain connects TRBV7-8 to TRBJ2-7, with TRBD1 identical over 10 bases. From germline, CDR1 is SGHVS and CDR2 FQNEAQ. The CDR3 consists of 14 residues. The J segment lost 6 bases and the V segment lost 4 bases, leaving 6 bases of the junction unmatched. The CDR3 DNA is TGTGCCAGCAGCTCCGGGACAGGGGCCCGCGAGCAGTACTTC. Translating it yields CASSSGTGAREQYF.

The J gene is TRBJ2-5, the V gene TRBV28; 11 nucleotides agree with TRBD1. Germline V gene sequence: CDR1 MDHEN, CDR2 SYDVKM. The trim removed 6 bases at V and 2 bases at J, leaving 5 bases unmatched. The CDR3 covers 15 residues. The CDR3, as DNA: TGTGCCAGCAGCTCGGGACAGGGGGTACAAGAGACCCAGTACTTC. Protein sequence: CASSSGQGVQETQYF.

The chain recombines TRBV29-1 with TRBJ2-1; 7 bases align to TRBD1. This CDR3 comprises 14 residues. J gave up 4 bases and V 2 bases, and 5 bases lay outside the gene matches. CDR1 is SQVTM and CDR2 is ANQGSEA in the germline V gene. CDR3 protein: CSVEKVQGYNEQFF. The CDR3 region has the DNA TGCAGCGTTGAAAAGGTACAGGGGTACAATGAGCAGTTCTTC.

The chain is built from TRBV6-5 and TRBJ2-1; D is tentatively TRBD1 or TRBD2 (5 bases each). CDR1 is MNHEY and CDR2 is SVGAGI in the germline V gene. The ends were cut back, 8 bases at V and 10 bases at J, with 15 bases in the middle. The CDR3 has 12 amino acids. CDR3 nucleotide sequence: TGTGCCAGCCAGGGACCAACTGACGAGCAGTTCTTC. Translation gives CASQGPTDEQFF.

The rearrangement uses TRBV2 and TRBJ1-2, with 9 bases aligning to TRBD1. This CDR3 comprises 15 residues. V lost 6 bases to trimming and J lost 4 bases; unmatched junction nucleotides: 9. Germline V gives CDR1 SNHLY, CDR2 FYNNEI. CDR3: CASRKTGTGIYGYTF. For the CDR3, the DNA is TGTGCCAGCAGGAAAACCGGGACAGGGATCTATGGCTACACCTTC.

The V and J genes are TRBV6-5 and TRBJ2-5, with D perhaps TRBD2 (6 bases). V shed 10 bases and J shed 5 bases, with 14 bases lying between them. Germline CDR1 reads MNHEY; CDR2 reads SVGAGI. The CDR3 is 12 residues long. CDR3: CATRTMGETQYF. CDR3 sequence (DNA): TGTGCCACCAGGACTATGGGGGAGACCCAGTACTTC.

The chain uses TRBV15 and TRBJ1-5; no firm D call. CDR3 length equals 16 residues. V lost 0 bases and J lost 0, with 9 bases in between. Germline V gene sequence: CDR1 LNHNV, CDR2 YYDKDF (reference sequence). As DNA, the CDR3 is TGTGCCACCAGCAGAGAGCGCCCGAGTAGCAATCAGCCCCAGCATTTT. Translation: CATSRERPSSNQPQHF.

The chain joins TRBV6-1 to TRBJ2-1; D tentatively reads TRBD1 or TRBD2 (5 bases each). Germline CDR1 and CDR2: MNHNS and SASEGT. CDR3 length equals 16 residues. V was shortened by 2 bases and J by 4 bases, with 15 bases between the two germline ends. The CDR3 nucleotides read TGTGCCAGCAGTGAATGGGGGAGACTAACTTACAATGAGCAGTTCTTC. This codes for CASSEWGRLTYNEQFF.